At least ten counts were recorded for the clone carrying this TCR beta chain. This record comes from a study of human T cells and chemical hapten exposure. TCRdb passed the RACE reads through MiXCR, listing each CDR3 protein once. This table has just over 350,000 distinct CDR3 sequences, roughly 6.3% appearing once. In germline, CDR1 is LGHDT, CDR2 YNNKEL (reference sequence). The CDR3 length is 12 residues. Trimming stripped 2 bases from V and 7 bases from J, with 8 bases between. This sample's time point: patch test 2, 6 weeks after DPC sensitization. Treatment indicated: therapeutic diphenylcyclopropenone sensitization with weekly scalp DPC.

The input for sequencing was whole blood, taken in connection with sensitization to the hapten diphenylcyclopropenone (DPC). This receptor was identified in a woman under 30 with alopecia areata. Some clones in this sample may be carry-over from other donors' samples. V usage is TRBV3-1 and J usage is TRBJ1-1; D is undetermined. The CDR3 sequence: CASSQSNNEAFF. CDR3 nucleotide sequence: TGTGCCAGCAGCCAATCTAATAATGAAGCTTTCTTT.